Here is one T cell receptor (beta chain) with its context. Its binding antigen is unknown. No much larger clone exists at a distance of one base, and base qualities are not known. From the germline V gene, CDR1 is KGHSH and CDR2 is LQKENI. The CDR3 sequence holds 15 residues, the cysteine and phenylalanine included. Of all the DNA, just the CDR3 is kept, 45 bases in frame from base 1. V is cut back by 3 bases and J by 7 bases, with 6 bases in the junction unmatched. Collaborating institutions collected whole blood in K2EDTA tubes following their own protocols. For TCRbeta analysis, collaborators shipped samples in one of three forms: frozen whole blood, isolated PBMCs, or DNA extracted from either of those sample types. TCRbeta CDR3 regions were amplified from genomic DNA by means of the immunoSEQ Assay, a bias-controlled multiplex PCR. On the study's bioinformatics: Nucleated cell counts per sample were estimated from amplification of reference gene primers within the assay. To quantify the absolute abundance of each unique TCRbeta CDR3 rearrangement, sequence reads were collapsed and filtered. For each sample, productive Simpson clonality was calculated as the square root of Simpson's diversity index over productive rearrangements. What TCRdb holds here is the immuneACCESS table cut down to in-frame rearrangements. Part of the clones is not present; checked against another copy, under half of the missing clones reflect an unresolved V gene, and the others are unexplained. That table furnishes V, J and clone size, whereas the DNA furnished D and trimming. The sample data list some 200,000 clones, and 60% to 80% of these were observed just once. The ten largest account for approximately 26% of the sample.

The source of the sample is a study of blood T cell repertoires in COVID-19 (dated by TCRdb to 2020 to 2022). Study-level background: Samples from collaborators originated in the United States, Italy and Spain and spanned both the acute and convalescent phases of COVID-19. The repertoires were released in a freely available public database meant as a resource for research on the immune response to SARS-CoV-2. The dataset comprised deeply sampled blood TCRbeta repertoires from subjects exposed to, actively infected with, or recovered from COVID-19. Where HLA class I and class II types were available, the types were taken from metadata supplied by the sample provider, not from assay-based typing. Samples were obtained from the ongoing ImmuneRACE study (first 160 participants) and from 1,200 or so subjects provided by 6 global collaborators. The material from the prospective study consisted of cDNA or gDNA derived from T cells, B-cell-depleted T cells, or PBMCs. Sample metadata almost always included a de-identified subject ID, COVID-19 status, age in years and sex. On the study overall, not on this receptor specifically: How much clinical and demographic metadata was included differed by source and by participant, and the metadata was provided uncurated.

This chain is built from TRBV18 and TRBJ1-6, and 7 bases in between align with TRBD1. The material sequenced was peripheral blood. This TCR was recovered from a woman aged 70-85 years with acute or convalescent COVID-19. CDR3 reads: CASSPGTVGNSPLHF. The DNA sequence is as follows: TGTGCCAGCTCACCCGGGACAGTTGGGAATTCACCCCTCCACTTT. Here the CDR3 is joined to the reference TRBV18 and TRBJ1-6 genes, and the full variable domain is: NAGVMQNPRHLVRRRGQEARLRCSPMKGHSHVYWYRQLPEEGLKFMVYLQKENIIDESGMPKERFSAEFPKEGPSILRIQQVVRGDSAAYFCASSPGTVGNSPLHFGNGTRLTVT.